These T cell receptor beta chains were read from a single sample in a study of cytomegalovirus exposure and HLA in healthy donors. TCRdb keeps only in-frame clones here, not all; method: immunoSEQ multiplex PCR. The sample includes approximately 190,000 clones, roughly 77% of them seen just once. The sequenced sample consisted of PBMCs. These receptors originate from a man aged 35-49 years in good health and CMV-seropositive. Each CDR3 is given with its conserved first and last residue. The D gene is left open where the match is weak. Only some rows state a clone size, as once, few, many or a class for expanded clones.

V gene: TRBV5-4; J gene: TRBJ2-3; clone size: -; D gene: -; CDR3 DNA: TGTGCCAGCAGCTTGATGGAGAGGCGGGCAGATACGCAGTATTTT; CDR3 protein: CASSLMERRADTQYF
V gene: TRBV4-2; J gene: TRBJ2-1; clone size: few; D gene: -; CDR3 DNA: TGTGCCAGCAGCCAAGATGGGACGGGGGGCGGGTATGAGCAGTTCTTC; CDR3 protein: CASSQDGTGGGYEQFF
V gene: TRBV7-2; J gene: TRBJ2-3; clone size: once; D gene: -; CDR3 DNA: TGTGCCAGCAGCTTAGATTTGGCGGCGCAGTATTTT; CDR3 protein: CASSLDLAAQYF
V gene: TRBV6-5; J gene: TRBJ1-2; clone size: -; D gene: -; CDR3 DNA: TGTGCCAGCAGTTACACCAGGTCGGATGGCTACACCTTC; CDR3 protein: CASSYTRSDGYTF
V gene: TRBV4-3; J gene: TRBJ2-6; clone size: -; D gene: -; CDR3 DNA: TGCGCCAGCAGCCCCCTTCCCGGGGCCAACGTCCTGACTTTC; CDR3 protein: CASSPLPGANVLTF
V gene: TRBV9; J gene: TRBJ2-2; clone size: -; D gene: TRBD1; CDR3 DNA: TGTGCCAGCAGCCACCGACAGGGTACCGGGGAGCTGTTTTTT; CDR3 protein: CASSHRQGTGELFF
V gene: TRBV4-1; J gene: TRBJ2-7; clone size: -; D gene: TRBD1; CDR3 DNA: TGCGCCAGCAGCCAAGAAGGGACAGGTCCCTACGAGCAGTACTTC; CDR3 protein: CASSQEGTGPYEQYF
V gene: TRBV2; J gene: TRBJ2-7; clone size: once; D gene: TRBD2; CDR3 DNA: TGTGCCAGCACTCCCAGCGGGACCTCCTACGAGCAGTACTTC; CDR3 protein: CASTPSGTSYEQYF
V gene: TRBV7-3; J gene: TRBJ2-3; clone size: -; D gene: TRBD2; CDR3 DNA: TGTGCCAGCAGCATAGCGGGAGGCACCACAGATACGCAGTATTTT; CDR3 protein: CASSIAGGTTDTQYF
V gene: TRBV7-7; J gene: TRBJ2-7; clone size: once; D gene: TRBD1; CDR3 DNA: TGTGCCAGCAGCTTGGACAGGGGCCACGAGCAGTACTTC; CDR3 protein: CASSLDRGHEQYF
V gene: TRBV7-9; J gene: TRBJ2-1; clone size: -; D gene: TRBD2; CDR3 DNA: TGTGCCAGCAGACAAGCGGGGGGGCTCGGCTACAATGAGCAGTTCTTC; CDR3 protein: CASRQAGGLGYNEQFF
V gene: TRBV7-9; J gene: TRBJ1-6; clone size: -; D gene: -; CDR3 DNA: TGTGCCAGCAGCTTAGTTGGGCGAAGCTCCTATAATTCACCCCTCCACTTT; CDR3 protein: CASSLVGRSSYNSPLHF
V gene: TRBV5-4; J gene: TRBJ1-1; clone size: few; D gene: TRBD1; CDR3 DNA: TGTGCCAGCAGCTTGGCTATACAGGGACAGGGTGGGACTGAAGCTTTCTTT; CDR3 protein: CASSLAIQGQGGTEAFF
V gene: TRBV7-3; J gene: TRBJ2-5; clone size: -; D gene: -; CDR3 DNA: TGTGCCAGCAGCTCGGACAGATATCAAGAGACCCAGTACTTC; CDR3 protein: CASSSDRYQETQYF
V gene: TRBV27; J gene: TRBJ2-5; clone size: -; D gene: -; CDR3 DNA: TGTGCCAGCAGTCGGGACTCCCAAGAGACCCAGTACTTC; CDR3 protein: CASSRDSQETQYF
V gene: TRBV5-4; J gene: TRBJ2-5; clone size: -; D gene: TRBD2; CDR3 DNA: TGTGCCAGCAGCGGGGGACTAGAAAAAGAGACCCAGTACTTC; CDR3 protein: CASSGGLEKETQYF
V gene: TRBV2; J gene: TRBJ2-1; clone size: -; D gene: -; CDR3 DNA: TGTGCCAGCAGGGGGTTTACACCAGGGCACCACTCCTACAATGAGCAGTTCTTC; CDR3 protein: CASRGFTPGHHSYNEQFF
V gene: TRBV5-1; J gene: TRBJ2-7; clone size: -; D gene: -; CDR3 DNA: TGCGCCAGCAGCTCGACAGGGACTTCCTACGAGCAGTACTTC; CDR3 protein: CASSSTGTSYEQYF
V gene: TRBV5-1; J gene: TRBJ2-1; clone size: -; D gene: TRBD1; CDR3 DNA: TGCGCCAGCAGCTTGGCCCGGGACAGGGTTGATGAGCAGTTCTTC; CDR3 protein: CASSLARDRVDEQFF
V gene: TRBV5-4; J gene: TRBJ2-7; clone size: -; D gene: TRBD1; CDR3 DNA: TGTGCCATACAGGGGGAAGGCTACGAGCAGTACTTC; CDR3 protein: CAIQGEGYEQYF
V gene: TRBV14; J gene: TRBJ2-5; clone size: -; D gene: -; CDR3 DNA: TGTGCCAGCAGCCCCCAGGTCCAAGAGACCCAGTACTTC; CDR3 protein: CASSPQVQETQYF
V gene: TRBV2; J gene: TRBJ2-3; clone size: -; D gene: -; CDR3 DNA: TGTGCCAGCAGTCTAGGAGGGGAAGCAGATACGCAGTATTTT; CDR3 protein: CASSLGGEADTQYF
V gene: TRBV7-9; J gene: TRBJ2-7; clone size: -; D gene: -; CDR3 DNA: TGTGCCAGCAGCTTAGGTGGGGGGGGGCTCTACGAGCAGTACTTC; CDR3 protein: CASSLGGGGLYEQYF
V gene: TRBV29-1; J gene: TRBJ2-5; clone size: -; D gene: -; CDR3 DNA: TGCAGCGTTGATGGAACAGTGATCCAAGAGACCCAGTACTTC; CDR3 protein: CSVDGTVIQETQYF
V gene: TRBV6-5; J gene: TRBJ2-2; clone size: -; D gene: -; CDR3 DNA: TGTGCCAGCAGTGAATTGAGGACCGGGGAGCTGTTTTTT; CDR3 protein: CASSELRTGELFF
V gene: TRBV5-6; J gene: TRBJ2-1; clone size: -; D gene: -; CDR3 DNA: TGTGCCAGCAGCTTACCGGGTTTTTCCTACAATGAGCAGTTCTTC; CDR3 protein: CASSLPGFSYNEQFF
V gene: TRBV5-6; J gene: TRBJ2-7; clone size: -; D gene: -; CDR3 DNA: TGTGCCAGCAGCTTGACGGGCGAGCAGTACTTC; CDR3 protein: CASSLTGEQYF
V gene: TRBV5-6; J gene: TRBJ2-2; clone size: -; D gene: TRBD1; CDR3 DNA: TGTGCCAGCAGTTCCGGGACAGGGGGCTTAGGCACCGGGGAGCTGTTTTTT; CDR3 protein: CASSSGTGGLGTGELFF